The 11 T cell receptor beta chains below were found in one sample sequenced in a study of T cell responses to AZD1222 COVID-19 vaccine. Clones were sequenced by immunoSEQ multiplex PCR, and TCRdb holds only the in-frame ones, with some missing. There are 45,000 to 55,000 clones in the sample; about 86% occur only once, and roughly 10% lies in the top ten. The sequencing used peripheral blood, collected on day 0 of AZD1222 vaccination. The receptor set was obtained from an adult in good health.

The CDR3 region has the DNA TGTGCCAGTGACGGGTACTTGGGGCCCCAGCATTTT. This codes for CASDGYLGPQHF. The rearrangement joins TRBV19 to TRBJ1-5; D ambiguous. The germline CDR1 and CDR2 sequences are LNHDA and SQIVND (reference sequence). With 8 bases removed from V and 9 bases from J, the gap between germline ends came to 14 bases. This CDR3 has 12 amino acids.

This chain joins TRBV11-3 and TRBJ2-7, with D unresolved. Trimming cost V 0 bases and J 0 bases, with 3 bases left between them. The CDR3 length is 13 residues. In germline, CDR1 is SGHNT, CDR2 YENEEA. CDR3 loop: CASSLDNSYEQYF. CDR3 DNA: TGTGCCAGCAGCTTAGACAACTCCTACGAGCAGTACTTC.

The genes are TRBV5-5 and TRBJ1-4; TRBD1 matches at 8 bases. Germline trimming cut 3 bases from V and 4 bases from J; bases unmatched to any gene: 5. This CDR3 has 15 amino acids. Looked up from germline, CDR1 is SGHKS and CDR2 is YYEKEE (reference sequence). The CDR3 region has the DNA TGTGCCAGCAGCTCGTGGACAGGGCTTAATGAAAAACTGTTTTTT. Encoded protein: CASSSWTGLNEKLFF.

The chain joins TRBV27 to TRBJ2-2; D unresolved. V dropped 1 base and J dropped 6 bases, with 6 bases sitting between them. Germline V CDR1 and CDR2: MNHEY, SMNVEV (reference sequence). The CDR3 is made up of 13 amino acids. The CDR3 here is CASSLWVSGELFF. The CDR3 region has the DNA TGTGCCAGCAGTTTATGGGTGTCCGGGGAGCTGTTTTTT.

This chain joins TRBV18 and TRBJ2-1; either TRBD1 or TRBD2 may fit D (5 bases each). Germline CDR1 KGHSH, CDR2 LQKENI. This CDR3 has 13 residues. V gave up 5 bases and J gave up 10 bases, with 15 bases separating them. CDR3 DNA sequence: TGTGCCAGCTCAGGGGGACGCGTTAACGAGCAGTTCTTC. Amino acid sequence: CASSGGRVNEQFF.

The chain combines TRBV7-2 with TRBJ1-4; a possible D gene is TRBD1 (6 bases). Germline V gives CDR1 SGHTA, CDR2 FQGNSA. Trimming left V 1 base short and J 10 bases short, with 13 bases between. This CDR3 spans 14 amino acids. The CDR3, as DNA: TGTGCCAGCAGCTTAGAGTTGAGGGGGGGAAAACTGTTTTTT. Translation gives CASSLELRGGKLFF.

The chain combines TRBV7-9 with TRBJ2-1; 9 positions agree with TRBD2. CDR1 is SEHNR and CDR2 is FQNEAQ in the germline V gene (reference sequence). Trimming took 2 bases from V and 7 from J; bases not matched to a gene: 6. The CDR3 is 15 residues long. This CDR3 reads CASSLLAGTGNEQFF. CDR3 in DNA: TGTGCCAGCAGCTTACTAGCGGGAACGGGAAATGAGCAGTTCTTC.

This clone was counted once. One end of the junction varies from germline; a read error may be responsible. The chain uses TRBV19 and TRBJ1-2; no definite D call. The CDR3 covers 14 residues. The V gene's germline CDR1 is LNHDA and CDR2 SQIVND (reference sequence). The CDR3 loop is CASRIESGRAGYTF. CDR3 in DNA: TGTGCCAGTAGAATAGAGTCGGGTCGTGCTGGCTACACCTTC. Using reference TRBV19 and TRBJ1-2 for the parts outside the CDR3, the full variable domain is DGGITQSPKYLFRKEGQNVTLSCEQNLNHDAMYWYRQDPGQGLRLIYYSQIVNDFQKGDIAEGYSVSREKKESFPLTVTSAQKNPTAFYLCASRIESGRAGYTFGSGTRLTVV.

V is TRBV6-5 and J is TRBJ2-7; TRBD2 matches at 14 bases. The trim removed 6 bases at V and 3 bases at J, leaving 1 base unmatched. Germline lookup yields CDR1 MNHEY and CDR2 SVGAGI. The CDR3 has 14 residues. In DNA form, the CDR3 reads TGTGCCAGCAGCGGGACTAGCGGGGGCTACGAGCAGTACTTC. This codes for CASSGTSGGYEQYF.

This chain uses TRBV6-5 with TRBJ2-2, with a tentative D call TRBD2 (5 bases). With 6 bases removed from V and 4 bases from J, the gap between germline ends came to 15 bases. The CDR3 has 15 amino acids. CDR1 MNHEY and CDR2 SVGAGI come from the germline V gene. The CDR3 nucleotides read TGTGCCAGCAGGGCGGACGGCCGGGGCACCGGGGAGCTGTTTTTT. This encodes CASRADGRGTGELFF.

This rearrangement joins TRBV18 to TRBJ1-6; D perhaps matches TRBD1 (6 bases). The ends were cut back, 2 bases at V and 3 bases at J, with 11 bases in the middle. The CDR3 sequence is 16 residues long. Germline V CDR1 and CDR2: KGHSH, LQKENI. CDR3 bases: TGTGCCAGCTCACCAGGGAAGGGGGGCTATAATTCACCCCTCCACTTT. Its protein is CASSPGKGGYNSPLHF.